The present T cell receptor beta chain was sequenced within a study of blood T cell repertoires in COVID-19 (dated by TCRdb to the early 2020s). Notes on the research overall: Collaborator samples came from the United States, Italy and Spain and covered acute and convalescent phases of COVID-19. The material from the prospective study consisted of cDNA or gDNA derived from T cells, B-cell-depleted T cells, or PBMCs. Deeply sampled blood TCRbeta repertoires from subjects exposed to, actively infected with, or recovered from COVID-19 were included in the dataset. The repertoires were released in a freely available public database intended as a resource for research on the immune response to SARS-CoV-2. The samples were drawn from two sources: the first 160 participants of the ongoing ImmuneRACE study, and fewer than 1,500 subjects contributed by 6 global collaborators. Sample metadata almost always included a de-identified subject ID, COVID-19 status, age in years and sex. HLA class I and class II types, where available, came from metadata supplied by the sample provider rather than from assay-based typing.

The CDR3 spans 16 residues, from the cysteine through the phenylalanine. Just CDR3 DNA is preserved here, 48 bases in frame from base 1. V is shortened by 3 bases, J by 2 bases, and the region joining them spans 14 bases. CDR1 and CDR2, per the germline V gene (reference sequence), are LNHDA and SQIVND. What the research found in general, with its limitations: The quantity of clinical and demographic metadata differed by source and by participant and was supplied without curation.

Whole blood was collected in K2EDTA tubes by collaborating institutions according to the institutions' own protocols. For TCRbeta analysis, collaborators shipped samples in one of three forms: frozen whole blood, isolated PBMCs, or DNA extracted from either of those sample types. TCRbeta CDR3 regions were amplified from genomic DNA by means of the immunoSEQ Assay, a bias-controlled multiplex PCR. The authors' analysis ran thus. Within the assay, amplification of reference gene primers was used to estimate how many nucleated cells each sample contained. To quantify the absolute abundance of each unique TCRbeta CDR3 rearrangement, sequence reads were collapsed and filtered. For each sample, productive Simpson clonality was calculated by taking the square root of Simpson's diversity index across productive rearrangements. Drawn from immuneACCESS, this table holds only the in-frame rearrangements with V and J called that TCRdb kept. Clones are partly lost; checked studies trace under half to an unresolved V gene and leave the rest unexplained. V and J calls and clone size are those listed in that table; D and trimming were worked out from the DNA. For this sample the table gives about 13,000 clones, of which about 90% were detected only once. The ten largest clonotypes hold more than 20% of the sample.

This clone was observed a single time. The specificity of this receptor is unknown. No base quality values were provided; no much bigger clone lies one nucleotide off. The receptor was isolated from a human donor with active COVID-19. The donor label of this sample is uncertain. Sequencing was performed on peripheral blood. The rearranged chain carries TRBV19 and TRBJ1-5; TRBD1 is perhaps the D gene, given 5 matching bases. The CDR3 loop reads CASSMREGLGNQPQHF. The nucleotide sequence reads as follows: TGTGCCAGTAGTATGCGGGAGGGGTTAGGCAATCAGCCCCAGCATTTT.